This record looks at one T cell receptor beta chain sequence and its context. The antigen is not known. The TCR beta cDNA libraries contained unique molecular identifiers. Input populations of about 0.95 to 11 million T cells gave rise to around 500,000 cDNA molecules. Each CDR3 protein is one row after TCRdb ran MiXCR on the PCR reads. The sample holds roughly 800,000 distinct CDR3 sequences; 30% are singletons and the top ten take roughly 0.54%. These data originate in a study of post-analysis software for immune sequencing data. Regarding the study as a whole: Same-batch preparations were strongly co-clustered by F measure. With TRBV5-6, TRBV5-1 and TRBV20-1 included, 4 to 6 TRBV segments were more frequent in patients than in controls.

V dropped 4 bases and J dropped 6; count of bases not matched to a gene: 1. The V gene's germline CDR1 is MDHEN and CDR2 SYDVKM. CDR3 size: 14 residues. This chain joins TRBV28 and TRBJ2-1; TRBD2 matches at 12 bases. This receptor was obtained from a girl aged 10-17 years with multiple sclerosis. The sequencing input was blood. For the CDR3, the DNA is TGTGCCAGCAGTTGGACTAGCGGGGCCAATGAGCAGTTCTTC. This translates into CASSWTSGANEQFF.